The entry below gives a single TCR beta chain sequence along with its context. What it recognizes is unknown. Investigators spread the genomic DNA of each subset evenly over several immunoSEQ plates. Replicate PCRs from sorted subsets contained approximately 190 ng DNA, which is 30,000 to 35,000 T cell genomes. Original data processing: Junction-only sequences without quality scores were provided by ImmunoSEQ, so filtering was different. Assay: immunoSEQ multiplex PCR; the TCRdb copy retains only in-frame clones and omits some. Clone size and the V and J calls come from that table; the DNA yielded D and trimming. This repertoire shows around 2,000,000 clones, 85% to 95% found once; its top ten account for approximately 0.13%. This sample was included in a study of shared clonotypes between healthy human individuals. V was pared by 5 bases and J by 6 bases, with 10 bases of the junction left unmatched. This CDR3 has 15 residues. Germline V gene lookup returns CDR1 SGHNT and CDR2 YENEEA.

Notes on the study in general: Naive CD4 clonotype sharing across several donors was about 5.3%.

This clonotype was sampled from a man younger than 35 in good health. V is TRBV11-3 and J is TRBJ2-3; 8 positions match TRBD2. The sample taken for sequencing was naive CD4+ T cells sorted from blood. This sample's subset: CD45RA+ positively selected. The CDR3 DNA reads as TGTGCCAGCAGCCAGAGCGGGGGAGGGGCCGATACGCAGTATTTT. It specifies CASSQSGGGADTQYF.